This T cell receptor beta chain came from a study of cytomegalovirus exposure and HLA in healthy donors. Study-level findings and limits: Altogether, some 170 TCR beta chains were recorded as cytomegalovirus-associated.

Using immunoSEQ multiplex PCR, the repertoire was profiled, and TCRdb retains in-frame clones only, with some absent. The sample holds about 360,000 clones, around 86% seen once. About this clone: What it recognizes is unknown.

The study drew the donors from its roughly 110-subject validation cohort, separate from the approximately 700-subject first cohort. Trimming shortened V by 8 bases and J by 2 bases, and 18 bases separated the two germline ends. This CDR3 region has 15 residues. Germline V gene lookup returns CDR1 MDHEN and CDR2 SYDVKM. Material for sequencing was PBMCs. The V gene is TRBV28, the J gene TRBJ2-5; D is possibly TRBD1 (6 bases). The TCR comes from a young woman in good health and CMV-seronegative. The chain's CDR3 is CASSKGGSGQETQYF. The DNA for the CDR3 is TGTGCCAGCTCAAAAGGGGGATCGGGGCAAGAGACCCAGTACTTC.